At least ten counts were recorded for the clone carrying this T cell receptor (beta chain). The antigen is not known. This library used roughly 400 ng RNA and molecular barcoded adaptors spanning alpha/delta and beta/gamma chains. TCRdb re-called the reads with MiXCR, one entry per CDR3 protein. The repertoire holds 40,000 to 55,000 distinct CDR3 sequences, around 19% seen once, with less than 20% in the top ten. This entry belongs to a study of read filtering for tumor transcriptome and immune sequencing. At the level of the study: After DNase treatment, RNA was made into whole-transcriptome libraries.

Germline loops: CDR1 SGHDN, CDR2 FVKESK. V lost 4 bases to trimming and J lost 5 bases; unmatched junction nucleotides: 8. The CDR3 extends over 14 amino acids. Findings and caveats of the study: IR-seq and RNA-seq agreed better without single-read clonotypes.

The specimen was a population of CD138-negative cells sorted from bone marrow. The V gene is TRBV14, the J gene TRBJ2-7; 7 positions agree with TRBD1. The clonotype was recovered from a donor aged 40 or older with multiple myeloma. CDR3 sequence reads: CASSPTRGRNEQYF. The CDR3 DNA follows: TGTGCCAGCAGCCCCACCAGGGGGAGAAACGAGCAGTACTTC.